A selection of T cell receptor beta chains follows, all from one sample in a study of control samples from healthy donors and cancer patients. The assay was immunoSEQ multiplex PCR, and TCRdb's table has in-frame clones only and misses some. Altogether around 22,000 clones are present, about 83% being singletons, with the ten largest covering roughly 27%. The sequenced sample was PBMCs. These receptors all come from a man aged 60 to 69 with head and neck cancer. Both conserved end residues are part of each CDR3. Each record gives: J gene, V gene, CDR3 protein.

>TRBJ1-2|TRBV12-5
CASGFSENYGYTF
>TRBJ2-2|TRBV7-2
CASSLNANTGELFF
>TRBJ2-1|TRBV24-1
CATSDAGTGSYAEQFF
>TRBJ1-1|TRBV5-6
CASSLAGPNTEAFF
>TRBJ2-7|TRBV6-4
CASNGQAAYEQYF
>TRBJ2-7|TRBV19
CATTSGTGAKEQYF
>TRBJ2-7|TRBV28
CASSLLLAGGSYEQYF
>TRBJ1-6|TRBV11-3
CASNPGRNSPLHF
>TRBJ2-1|TRBV4-1
CASSQVLRLFGTTPSYNEQFF
>TRBJ1-1|TRBV6-6
CASSYSRDSEAFF
>TRBJ1-1|TRBV20-1
CSATGNTEAFF
>TRBJ1-1|TRBV29-1
CSAGTGNTEAFF
>TRBJ2-2|TRBV7-9
CALALTGELFF